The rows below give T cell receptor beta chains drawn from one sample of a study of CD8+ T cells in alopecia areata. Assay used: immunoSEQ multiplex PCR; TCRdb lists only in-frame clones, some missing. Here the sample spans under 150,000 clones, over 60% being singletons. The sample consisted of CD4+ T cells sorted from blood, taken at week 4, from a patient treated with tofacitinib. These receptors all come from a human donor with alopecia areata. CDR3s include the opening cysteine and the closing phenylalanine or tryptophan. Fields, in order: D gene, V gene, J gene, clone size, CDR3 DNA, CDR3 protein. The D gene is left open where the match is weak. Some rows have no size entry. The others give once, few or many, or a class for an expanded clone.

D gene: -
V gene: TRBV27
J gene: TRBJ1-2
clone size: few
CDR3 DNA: TGTGCCAGCAGTTTATTTCTTGGCTACACCTTC
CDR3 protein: CASSLFLGYTF

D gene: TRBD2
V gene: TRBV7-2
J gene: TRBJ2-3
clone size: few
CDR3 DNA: TGTGCCAGCAGCGACCGACTAGCGGGCCCCACAGATACGCAGTATTTT
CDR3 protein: CASSDRLAGPTDTQYF

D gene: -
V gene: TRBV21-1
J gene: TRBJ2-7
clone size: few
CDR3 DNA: TGTGCCACTAGGGGGCAGGACACCTACGAGCAGTACTTC
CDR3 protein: CATRGQDTYEQYF

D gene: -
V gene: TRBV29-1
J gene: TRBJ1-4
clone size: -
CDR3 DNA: TGCAGCGTTTCCCTGGGGGCAACTAATGAAAAACTGTTTTTT
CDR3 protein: CSVSLGATNEKLFF

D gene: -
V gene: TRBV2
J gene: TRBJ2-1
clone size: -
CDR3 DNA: TGTGCCAGCAGTGAGGGCCAGGGTGAGCAGTTCTTC
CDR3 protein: CASSEGQGEQFF

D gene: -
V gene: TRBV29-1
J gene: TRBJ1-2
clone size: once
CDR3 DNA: TGCAGCGTTCTATGGATTCGCTATGGCTACACCTTC
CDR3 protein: CSVLWIRYGYTF

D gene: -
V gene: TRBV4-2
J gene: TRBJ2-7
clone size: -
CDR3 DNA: TGTGCCAGCAGCCAAGATAACGGGGGATACGAGCAGTACTTC
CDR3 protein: CASSQDNGGYEQYF

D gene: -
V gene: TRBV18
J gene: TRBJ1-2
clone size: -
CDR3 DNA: TGTGCCAGCTCACCGGGACCTCAAGCTAACTATGGCTACACCTTC
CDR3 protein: CASSPGPQANYGYTF

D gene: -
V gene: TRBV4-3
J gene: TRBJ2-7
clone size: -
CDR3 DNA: TGCGCCAGCAGTCAGAACAGGTACTACGAGCAGTACTTC
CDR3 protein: CASSQNRYYEQYF

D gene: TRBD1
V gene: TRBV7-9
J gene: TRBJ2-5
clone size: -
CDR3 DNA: TGTGCCAGACAGGGGGAAGAACAAGAGACCCAGTACTTC
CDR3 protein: CARQGEEQETQYF

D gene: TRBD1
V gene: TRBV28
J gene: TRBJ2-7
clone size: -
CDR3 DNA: TGTGCCAGCAGATCTATGGGACAGGGGACCTACGAGCAGTACTTC
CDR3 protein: CASRSMGQGTYEQYF